This is a list of T cell receptor beta chains from one sample in a study of blood T cell repertoires in COVID-19. The table came from immunoSEQ multiplex PCR; TCRdb's copy has only in-frame clones and leaves some out. Among more than 95,000 clones listed, about four fifths were seen once. The sequenced material came from peripheral blood. These receptors were taken from an elderly woman with acute or convalescent COVID-19. CDR3s include the opening cysteine and the closing phenylalanine or tryptophan. Each record gives: V gene, clone size, J gene, D gene, CDR3 DNA, CDR3 protein. D genes are given only for firm matches. Clone size is given for some rows only: seen once, a few or many times, or a class if the clone is expanded.

v_gene: TRBV5-1; abundance: .; j_gene: TRBJ2-7; d_gene: TRBD1; CDR3nt: TGCGCCAGCAGCTTTGTCGGGACAGGGGGCTACGAGCAGTACTTC; CDR3aa: CASSFVGTGGYEQYF
v_gene: TRBV30; abundance: .; j_gene: TRBJ1-3; d_gene: .; CDR3nt: TGTGCCTGGAGTGACAGGGTCTCAGGAAACACCATATATTTT; CDR3aa: CAWSDRVSGNTIYF
v_gene: TRBV5-4; abundance: many; j_gene: TRBJ1-2; d_gene: TRBD1; CDR3nt: TGTGCCAGCAGCCTCCCCCGGACAGGGGACTATGGCTACACCTTC; CDR3aa: CASSLPRTGDYGYTF
v_gene: TRBV6-6; abundance: .; j_gene: TRBJ1-2; d_gene: .; CDR3nt: TGTGCCAGCAGTTACTCGGGCCAGAACTATGGCTACACCTTC; CDR3aa: CASSYSGQNYGYTF
v_gene: TRBV15; abundance: .; j_gene: TRBJ2-2; d_gene: TRBD1; CDR3nt: TGTGCCACCAGCAGACCTAAACCGGGACAGGGAGGGCTAGGGGAGCTGTTTTTT; CDR3aa: CATSRPKPGQGGLGELFF
v_gene: TRBV5-1; abundance: .; j_gene: TRBJ2-3; d_gene: TRBD1; CDR3nt: TGCGCCAGCAGCTCGAATGGTTGGACAGGGTCCCGCACAGATACGCAGTATTTT; CDR3aa: CASSSNGWTGSRTDTQYF
v_gene: TRBV18; abundance: .; j_gene: TRBJ1-2; d_gene: .; CDR3nt: TGTGCCAGCTCACGCGACAGAGACTATGGCTACACCTTC; CDR3aa: CASSRDRDYGYTF
v_gene: TRBV7-9; abundance: .; j_gene: TRBJ2-2; d_gene: .; CDR3nt: TGTGCCAGCAGCCCCGACCCGGGTTTGGGCGGGGAGCTGTTTTTT; CDR3aa: CASSPDPGLGGELFF
v_gene: TRBV28; abundance: .; j_gene: TRBJ2-5; d_gene: .; CDR3nt: TGTGCCAGCAGTTCTGTAGTGGAGACCCAGTACTTC; CDR3aa: CASSSVVETQYF
v_gene: TRBV4-1; abundance: .; j_gene: TRBJ2-1; d_gene: TRBD1; CDR3nt: TGCGCCAGCAGCCAAGCGCAGGGTCGACAGGGGAGACAGAATGAGCAGTTCTTC; CDR3aa: CASSQAQGRQGRQNEQFF
v_gene: TRBV5-1; abundance: .; j_gene: TRBJ1-3; d_gene: TRBD1; CDR3nt: TGCGCCAGCAGCTCCCCGTCCGGGACAGGGGGAAACACCATATATTTT; CDR3aa: CASSSPSGTGGNTIYF
v_gene: TRBV7-8; abundance: .; j_gene: TRBJ2-7; d_gene: TRBD1; CDR3nt: TGTGCCAGCAGCCCAGACAGGGCCAGCTACGAGCAGTACTTC; CDR3aa: CASSPDRASYEQYF
v_gene: TRBV5-5; abundance: .; j_gene: TRBJ1-2; d_gene: .; CDR3nt: TGTGCCAGCAGCTTGGCCGAGGTGTTGAACTATGGCTACACCTTC; CDR3aa: CASSLAEVLNYGYTF
v_gene: TRBV7-8; abundance: .; j_gene: TRBJ2-2; d_gene: TRBD2; CDR3nt: TGTGCCAGCAGCGCGGGACTAGCGGCCAGGCGGACCGGGGAGCTGTTTTTT; CDR3aa: CASSAGLAARRTGELFF
v_gene: TRBV24-1; abundance: .; j_gene: TRBJ2-3; d_gene: .; CDR3nt: TGTGCCACCAGTCAAACTAGCCGCACAGATACGCAGTATTTT; CDR3aa: CATSQTSRTDTQYF
v_gene: TRBV5-1; abundance: .; j_gene: TRBJ1-2; d_gene: .; CDR3nt: TGCGCCAGCAGCTTGGATCCGTCGGGGGGCTACACCTTC; CDR3aa: CASSLDPSGGYTF
v_gene: TRBV18; abundance: .; j_gene: TRBJ2-1; d_gene: TRBD2; CDR3nt: TGTGCCAGCTCACTAGCGGGAGGGCCCCAGGAGCAGTTCTTC; CDR3aa: CASSLAGGPQEQFF
v_gene: TRBV11-2; abundance: .; j_gene: TRBJ1-1; d_gene: .; CDR3nt: TGTGCCAGCAGCCTCCAGGGACAAAGAAACACTGAAGCTTTCTTT; CDR3aa: CASSLQGQRNTEAFF
v_gene: TRBV2; abundance: .; j_gene: TRBJ2-1; d_gene: TRBD1; CDR3nt: TGTGCCAGCAGCCGACAGGGAAACTACAATGAGCAGTTCTTC; CDR3aa: CASSRQGNYNEQFF
v_gene: TRBV10-3; abundance: .; j_gene: TRBJ2-3; d_gene: TRBD1; CDR3nt: TGTGCCATCAGTGAGCCCGGACAGGTCACAGATACGCAGTATTTT; CDR3aa: CAISEPGQVTDTQYF
v_gene: TRBV7-9; abundance: .; j_gene: TRBJ2-3; d_gene: TRBD2; CDR3nt: TGTGCCAGCAGCTTGATACCCGGGACTAGGGGAATGGATACGCAGTATTTT; CDR3aa: CASSLIPGTRGMDTQYF
v_gene: TRBV7-9; abundance: .; j_gene: TRBJ2-1; d_gene: .; CDR3nt: TGTGCCAGCAGCTCAGGGACCTACAATGAGCAGTTCTTC; CDR3aa: CASSSGTYNEQFF
v_gene: TRBV3-1/TRBV3-2; abundance: .; j_gene: TRBJ2-1; d_gene: .; CDR3nt: TGTGCCAGCAGCCAAGATACTTTCGCGGGTGAGCAGTTCTTC; CDR3aa: CASSQDTFAGEQFF
v_gene: TRBV6-6; abundance: .; j_gene: TRBJ2-3; d_gene: .; CDR3nt: TGTGCCAGCAGTCGGGCGGGGTCAGGGACCCAAATTAGCACAGATACGCAGTATTTT; CDR3aa: CASSRAGSGTQISTDTQYF
v_gene: TRBV7-9; abundance: .; j_gene: TRBJ2-3; d_gene: TRBD2; CDR3nt: TGTGCCAGCAGCTTAGAGCGGGGGAGCACAGATACGCAGTATTTT; CDR3aa: CASSLERGSTDTQYF
v_gene: TRBV2; abundance: once; j_gene: TRBJ2-1; d_gene: TRBD1; CDR3nt: TGTGCCAGCAGTGAAAGGACAGGGGTCAATGAGCAGTTCTTC; CDR3aa: CASSERTGVNEQFF
v_gene: TRBV7-2; abundance: .; j_gene: TRBJ1-1; d_gene: TRBD1; CDR3nt: TGTGCCAGCAGCTTAGTGGGGACAGGGGGAACTGAAGCTTTCTTT; CDR3aa: CASSLVGTGGTEAFF
v_gene: TRBV7-2; abundance: .; j_gene: TRBJ1-2; d_gene: TRBD1; CDR3nt: TGTGCCAGCAGCCCGGACAGGGGCGGCTACACCTTC; CDR3aa: CASSPDRGGYTF
v_gene: TRBV29-1; abundance: .; j_gene: TRBJ2-6; d_gene: .; CDR3nt: TGCAGCGTTGCGCGTGGGGCCAACGTCCTGACTTTC; CDR3aa: CSVARGANVLTF